The clone carrying this T cell receptor (beta chain) was recorded a few times. A single record per CDR3 protein comes from TCRdb applying MiXCR to the 5' RACE reads. Altogether around 340,000 distinct CDR3 sequences are present, roughly 14% being singletons, with the ten largest covering less than 1.1%. Trimming took off 0 bases at V and 0 bases at J, with 9 bases between the two ends. Germline assignment: CDR1 MNHEY and CDR2 SVGAGI. CDR3 length: 16 amino acids. This specimen belongs to a study of CD8 T cells in ankylosing spondylitis. V is TRBV6-5 and J is TRBJ2-4, with D unresolved. The origin of this receptor is a male donor with ankylosing spondylitis or in good health (not recorded which). Sequences were obtained from blood, either unsorted or a sorted T cell fraction (not recorded which). The DNA for the CDR3 is TGTGCCAGCAGTTACTCGATAACCCGAGCCAAAAACATTCAGTACTTC. Its translation: CASSYSITRAKNIQYF.